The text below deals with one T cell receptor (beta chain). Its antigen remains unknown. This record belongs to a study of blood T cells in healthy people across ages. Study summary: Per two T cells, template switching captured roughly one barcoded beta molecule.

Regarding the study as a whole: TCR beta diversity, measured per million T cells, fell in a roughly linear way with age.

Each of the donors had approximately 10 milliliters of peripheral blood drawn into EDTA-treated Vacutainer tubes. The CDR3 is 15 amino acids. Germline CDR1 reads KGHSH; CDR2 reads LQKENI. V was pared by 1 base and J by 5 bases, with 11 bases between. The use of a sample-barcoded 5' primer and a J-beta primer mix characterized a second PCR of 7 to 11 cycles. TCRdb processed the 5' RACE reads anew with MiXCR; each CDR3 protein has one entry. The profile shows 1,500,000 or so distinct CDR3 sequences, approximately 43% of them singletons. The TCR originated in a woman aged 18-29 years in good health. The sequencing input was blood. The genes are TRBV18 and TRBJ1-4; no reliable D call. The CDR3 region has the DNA TGTGCCAGCTCACCACAGGGAAGTGGGAATGAAAAACTGTTTTTT. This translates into CASSPQGSGNEKLFF.